This entry concerns a single T cell receptor (beta chain). The sample originates from a study of blood T cell dynamics during melanoma immunotherapy. Clones were read by immunoSEQ multiplex PCR, and TCRdb kept only the in-frame ones, dropping some. The table has approximately 4,700 clones, around 81% seen once; the top ten hold around 59%. Time point given: week 3, after first cycle of checkpoint inhibitor. There are 16 residues in the CDR3. With 7 bases removed from V and 0 bases from J, the gap between germline ends came to 16 bases. The germline gives CDR1 GTSNPN, CDR2 SVGIG (reference sequence). Sequenced material: blood, taken from a patient treated with checkpoint blockade. The rearrangement joins TRBV30 to TRBJ2-6; TRBD2 might be the D (5 bases). The sequence derives from a human donor with melanoma. CDR3 bases: TGTGCCTCCGAAATCCGGGGTAGCTCTGGGGCCAACGTCCTGACTTTC. Translated: CASEIRGSSGANVLTF.